One sample yielded the 9 T cell receptor beta chains listed below, sequenced in a study of glioma-infiltrating T cells. Using RNA template, CDR3s of TCR alpha and beta were amplified with iRepertoire arm-PCR. A single record per CDR3 protein comes from TCRdb applying MiXCR to the multiplex PCR reads. This sample carries fewer than 110,000 distinct CDR3 sequences, approximately 28% of them seen once, and the ten largest clones take 44%. Sequencing was done on a sample of glioma tissue, nonneoplastic brain tissue, or PBMCs (not recorded which). The receptors originated from a human donor with low-grade glioma or glioblastoma, undergoing nonglioma brain surgery, or in good health (not recorded which).

This clonotype has ten or more counts. The chain joins TRBV6-1 to TRBJ1-4; TRBD1 is a possible D gene (5 bases). Germline CDR1 and CDR2: MNHNS and SASEGT. This CDR3 has 15 amino acids. V was trimmed by 6 bases and J by 8 bases, leaving 19 bases between them. This CDR3 reads CASRDNYPGTEKLFF. DNA of the CDR3: TGTGCCAGCAGGGATAACTACCCCGGGACGGAAAAACTGTTTTTT.

This clonotype has at least ten counts. The chain uses TRBV6-6 and TRBJ2-7; 10 nucleotides match TRBD1. The CDR3 covers 15 residues. V trimming: 0 bases; J trimming: 7 bases; junction bases outside the gene matches: 6. The germline V gene encodes CDR1 MNHNY and CDR2 SVGAGI (reference sequence). CDR3 nucleotides: TGTGCCAGCAGTTACTCGGGGACAGGGGTGGAAGAGCAGTACTTC. Its translation: CASSYSGTGVEEQYF.

In the case of this clonotype: This may come from a read error, since a much larger clone is one base off. The V gene is TRBV28, the J gene TRBJ1-2; D unresolved. CDR1 and CDR2 (germline): MDHEN, SYDVKM. The CDR3 consists of 15 residues. Between the trimmed V and J ends, which lost 4 bases and 0 bases, there was a span of 12 bases. CDR3 loop: CASSSGLLANYGYTF. CDR3 nucleotide sequence: TGTGCCAGCAGTTCCGGACTCTTAGCTAACTATGGCTACACCTTC.

This clonotype was picked up one time. This may stem from a read error, because a much larger clone lies one nucleotide away. The gene calls are TRBV4-2 and TRBJ1-3, with TRBD1 as a possible D gene (6 bases). CDR1 and CDR2 from the germline V gene are LGHNA and YNFKEQ. CDR3 length: 16 amino acids. The CDR3 coding sequence is TGTGCCAGCAGCCCCAGTGGGGGGCTAACCGGAAACACCGTATATTTT. This gives the protein CASSPSGGLTGNTVYF.

In this sample, this clonotype turned up many times. The genes are TRBV29-1 and TRBJ2-5; D is unclear. The CDR3 covers 12 residues. Looked up from germline, CDR1 is SQVTM and CDR2 is ANQGSEA. V gave up 2 bases and J gave up 2 bases, with 6 bases separating them. The CDR3 bases are TGCAGCGTTGAACAGGTTCAAGAGACCCAGTACTTC. This gives the protein CSVEQVQETQYF.

This clonotype was recorded at least ten times. V and J are TRBV27 and TRBJ1-6; D is possibly TRBD1 (5 bases). The CDR3 has 17 amino acids. CDR1 is MNHEY, CDR2 SMNVEV, per germline (reference sequence). V dropped 4 bases and J dropped 1 base, with 14 bases sitting between them. Here the CDR3 DNA reads TGTGCCAGCAGTTCCCCCGGTAGGGGTTCCTATAATTCACCCCTCCACTTT. Protein: CASSSPGRGSYNSPLHF.

Details on this clonotype: Given a much more abundant clone one base away, this may be a read error. This chain connects TRBV13 to TRBJ2-5; D might be TRBD1 (5 bases). Germline V CDR1 and CDR2: PRHDT, FYEKMQ (reference sequence). The CDR3 runs 13 residues. Trimming took 6 bases from V and 2 from J, leaving 10 bases between them. The CDR3 DNA sequence: TGTGCCAGCAGGAAGGACATACAAGAGACCCAGTACTTC. This sequence encodes CASRKDIQETQYF.

This clonotype was found many times. The chain joins TRBV20-1 to TRBJ1-6; D is perhaps TRBD1 (6 bases). CDR3 length: 13 residues. Germline loops: CDR1 DFQATT, CDR2 SNEGSKA (reference sequence). Trimming took off 1 base at V and 7 bases at J, with 8 bases between the two ends. Here the CDR3 reads CSARAGENSPLHF. The DNA of the CDR3 is TGCAGTGCTAGAGCAGGGGAAAATTCACCCCTCCACTTT.

Concerning this clonotype: Sequence at one end of the junction differs from germline and may be a read error. The chain is built from TRBV27 and TRBJ2-7, with 8 bases identical to TRBD2. Per germline, CDR1 MNHEY and CDR2 SMNVEV (reference sequence). The CDR3 runs 14 residues. The CDR3 loop is CASSPRTSSCEQYF. CDR3 DNA: TGTGCCAGCAGTCCTCGGACTAGCTCCTGCGAGCAGTACTTC.